This entry lists 9 T cell receptor beta chains sequenced from one sample in a study of human T cells and chemical hapten exposure. Indicated time point: patch test 2, 6 weeks after DPC sensitization. Regarding treatment: therapeutic diphenylcyclopropenone sensitization with weekly scalp DPC. TCRdb redid the calling of the RACE reads with MiXCR, one entry per CDR3 protein. Altogether approximately 84,000 distinct CDR3 sequences are present, roughly a tenth being singletons, with the ten largest covering approximately 2.3%. This specimen consisted of whole blood, obtained in connection with sensitization to the hapten diphenylcyclopropenone (DPC). Receptor source: a woman in her 30s with alopecia areata. Some clones in this sample may be carry-over from other donors' samples.

The rearrangement links TRBV28 to TRBJ2-5; 9 bases agree with TRBD2. The CDR3 sequence is 12 residues long. V dropped 6 bases and J dropped 8; count of bases not matched to a gene: 4. The V gene's germline CDR1 is MDHEN and CDR2 SYDVKM. The CDR3 DNA sequence: TGTGCCAGCAGAGAGCTAGCGGGAACCCAGTACTTC. This sequence encodes CASRELAGTQYF.

This clonotype has at least ten counts. This rearrangement joins TRBV29-1 to TRBJ1-2; 8 bases align to TRBD1. The CDR3 runs to 11 residues. The V gene's germline CDR1 is SQVTM and CDR2 ANQGSEA. V lost 6 bases, J lost 7 bases, and 4 bases stayed unmatched. The CDR3 region has the DNA TGCAGCGTCGGACAGGGATCTGGCTACACCTTC. This encodes CSVGQGSGYTF.

This clonotype was detected many times. J is TRBJ2-6 and V is TRBV6-6; D could derive from TRBD1 or TRBD2 (5 bases each). Trimming cost V 2 bases and J 2 bases, with 10 bases left between them. Germline assignment: CDR1 MNHNY and CDR2 SVGAGI (reference sequence). The CDR3 consists of 16 residues. CDR3 sequence: CASSYGTGAGANVLTF. CDR3 DNA sequence: TGTGCCAGCAGTTACGGGACGGGCGCTGGGGCCAACGTCCTGACTTTC.

This clonotype was detected many times. The chain employs TRBV18 and TRBJ1-4; D is ambiguous. Germline-derived CDR1 and CDR2 are KGHSH and LQKENI. V lost 6 bases to trimming and J lost 4 bases, with 18 bases between them. This CDR3 has 16 amino acids. CDR3 residues: CASSLYERSYNEKLFF. The CDR3 DNA sequence: TGTGCCAGCTCCCTGTACGAACGGAGCTATAATGAAAAACTGTTTTTT.

This clonotype was observed many times. This chain uses TRBV29-1 with TRBJ1-1; D gene ambiguous. The CDR3 has 13 amino acids. Germline CDR1 is SQVTM and CDR2 is ANQGSEA. Trimming removed 5 bases at V and 1 base at J, with 11 bases between. CDR3 loop: CSVKVLQNTEAFF. The CDR3 coding sequence is TGCAGCGTTAAAGTTCTACAGAACACTGAAGCTTTCTTT.

This clonotype appeared many times. The CDR3 region is CASSVEVDNSPLHF. As DNA, the CDR3 is TGCGCCAGCAGCGTTGAGGTGGATAATTCACCCCTCCACTTT. The V and J genes are TRBV5-1 and TRBJ1-6; no clear D. The CDR3 length is 14 residues. Trimming removed 4 bases from V and 5 bases from J, with 10 bases in between. CDR1 is SGHRS and CDR2 is YFSETQ in the germline V gene.

There are a few counts of this clonotype. The chain recombines TRBV19 with TRBJ2-3; 10 bases are shared with TRBD2. Per the germline V gene, CDR1 is LNHDA and CDR2 is SQIVND (reference sequence). The length of the CDR3 is 16 residues. After removal of 2 bases from V and 2 bases from J, the junction contained 4 bases not matched to a gene. CDR3 in amino acids: CASSIKAGGPTDTQYF. The CDR3 nucleotides read TGTGCCAGTAGTATAAAAGCGGGAGGGCCCACAGATACGCAGTATTTT.

The chain carries TRBV7-8 and TRBJ1-4, with 10 bases identical to TRBD1. This CDR3 has 16 residues. V lost 4 bases, J lost 1 base, and 3 bases stayed unmatched. Germline V gene lookup returns CDR1 SGHVS and CDR2 FQNEAQ. Here the CDR3 reads CASSSRDRGTNEKLFF. CDR3 coding DNA: TGTGCCAGCAGCTCCAGGGACAGGGGAACTAATGAAAAACTGTTTTTT.

This clonotype was counted many times. V is TRBV7-9 and J is TRBJ1-5; 8 bases fit TRBD1. This CDR3 is built from 19 residues. Trimming cost V 3 bases and J 0 bases; bases outside gene matches: 13. Germline-derived CDR1 and CDR2 are SEHNR and FQNEAQ (reference sequence). The CDR3 is CASSLTRGQRGYSNQPQHF. CDR3 nucleotide sequence: TGTGCCAGCAGCTTGACCAGGGGGCAGAGGGGGTATAGCAATCAGCCCCAGCATTTT.